A selection of T cell receptor beta chains follows, all from one sample in a study of shared clonotypes between healthy human individuals. The assay was immunoSEQ multiplex PCR, and TCRdb's table has in-frame clones only and misses some. The sample consists of about 2.1 million clones, about 92% of them appearing once. The specimen was naive CD8+ T cells from PBMCs. These receptor sequences come from a man aged 18 to 30 in good health. Some clones in this sample may be carry-over from other donors' samples. Both conserved end residues are part of each CDR3. D genes are given only for firm matches. The size entry is marked missing in some rows and otherwise reads once, few, many or a size class.

j_gene | d_gene | abundance | v_gene | CDR3nt | CDR3aa
TRBJ2-7 | . | . | TRBV7-9 | TGTGCCAGCAGCTTAGGCAGGGATTACGAGCAGTACTTC | CASSLGRDYEQYF
TRBJ1-5 | . | . | TRBV27 | TGTGCCAGCAGCTCCCTGGGTCTTAGCAATCAGCCCCAGCATTTT | CASSSLGLSNQPQHF
TRBJ2-1 | . | . | TRBV4-3 | TGCGCCAGCAGCCAAGATACCAGGGACCATGAGCAGTTCTTC | CASSQDTRDHEQFF
TRBJ1-5 | TRBD1 | . | TRBV30 | TGTGCCTGGAGTGCCGGGACAGGGGACTTCAATCAGCCCCAGCATTTT | CAWSAGTGDFNQPQHF
TRBJ1-2 | TRBD1 | . | TRBV19 | TGTGCCAGTAGTATAGGAGGCAGGGGGGATGGCTACACCTTC | CASSIGGRGDGYTF
TRBJ2-3 | . | . | TRBV5-4 | TGTGCCAGCAGCTTGGGGGGGACGAAGGGTACGCAGTATTTT | CASSLGGTKGTQYF
TRBJ2-1 | TRBD2 | . | TRBV7-6 | TGTGCCAGCAGCCCTTGGACTAGCTACGGAGAGCAGTTCTTC | CASSPWTSYGEQFF
TRBJ2-7 | TRBD1 | . | TRBV9 | TGTGCCAGCAGCCTGGGACAGGGCGCATTCAACAGTTACGAGCAGTACTTC | CASSLGQGAFNSYEQYF
TRBJ1-3 | . | once | TRBV28 | TGTGCCAGCAGTTTCCAGGGGACAACTTACTCTGGAAACACCATATATTTT | CASSFQGTTYSGNTIYF
TRBJ2-2 | TRBD2 | . | TRBV7-2 | TGTGCCAGCAGCCCCCGACCTGCGGGAGGGACGAACACCGGGGAGCTGTTTTTT | CASSPRPAGGTNTGELFF
TRBJ1-2 | . | . | TRBV5-6 | TGTGCCAGCAGCCACGACAGTTCCGACTATGGCTACACCTTC | CASSHDSSDYGYTF
TRBJ2-1 | . | . | TRBV5-6 | TGTGCCAGCAGCCTAAAAGGGAACCCCTACAATGAGCAGTTCTTC | CASSLKGNPYNEQFF
TRBJ2-7 | . | . | TRBV28 | TGTGCCAGCAGTTCCGGGACCCTGGACCTCTTC | CASSSGTLDLF
TRBJ1-1 | TRBD1 | . | TRBV27 | TGTGCCAGCAGTTTAAGTTCAGGGGGCACTGAAGCTTTCTTT | CASSLSSGGTEAFF
TRBJ2-2 | . | . | TRBV27 | TGTGCCAGCAGTTCGAGCAGAACCGGGATTCAGGCCGGGGAGCTGTTTTTT | CASSSSRTGIQAGELFF
TRBJ2-1 | TRBD2 | . | TRBV7-9 | TGTGCCAGCAGTCTTAGGACTAGTAGTTTCTCGGGTGAGCAGTTCTTC | CASSLRTSSFSGEQFF
TRBJ1-1 | . | . | TRBV18 | TGTGCCAGCTCACCACCGATCCAGGCGAACACTGAAGCTTTCTTT | CASSPPIQANTEAFF
TRBJ1-5 | . | . | TRBV28 | TGTGCCAGCAGTTTTGGTTCGGGATTGGGTCAGCCCCAGCATTTT | CASSFGSGLGQPQHF
TRBJ2-1 | TRBD2 | . | TRBV7-3 | TGTGCCAGCAGCTCGCGGGGACTAGCGGGACATGAGCAGTTCTTC | CASSSRGLAGHEQFF
TRBJ2-1 | . | few | TRBV27 | TGTGCCAGCAGTTTGTTCCGGGGTGAGCAGTTCTTC | CASSLFRGEQFF
TRBJ2-1 | TRBD2 | . | TRBV15 | TGTGCCACCAATATAGCGGGAGACCACAATGAGCAGTTCTTC | CATNIAGDHNEQFF
TRBJ2-7 | TRBD1 | . | TRBV6-5 | TGTGCCAGCAGTTGGGCGACAGGGCCCGAGCAGTACTTC | CASSWATGPEQYF
TRBJ2-6 | . | . | TRBV27 | TGTGCCAGCACCCTCTCGGGGCCCGGGGCCAACGTCCTGACTTTC | CASTLSGPGANVLTF
TRBJ1-2 | . | . | TRBV7-9 | TGTGCCAGCAGCTTAGGGACCAGCCTCACTAACTATGGCTACACCTTC | CASSLGTSLTNYGYTF
TRBJ2-1 | . | . | TRBV27 | TGTGCCAGCAGTCCAAGGGTTTTCAATGAGCAGTTCTTC | CASSPRVFNEQFF
TRBJ1-5 | . | . | TRBV4-3 | TGCGCCAGCAGCCAATCAATAGGCGGCGGTTTGAATCAGCCCCAGCATTTT | CASSQSIGGGLNQPQHF
TRBJ2-7 | TRBD1 | . | TRBV27 | TGTGCCAGCAGTTGGGGACAGGGTTGGGGTGAGCAGTACTTC | CASSWGQGWGEQYF
TRBJ2-1 | . | . | TRBV19 | TGTGCCAGTAGTATTTTTCCGCAATCTTACAATGAGCAGTTCTTC | CASSIFPQSYNEQFF
TRBJ2-7 | . | once | TRBV30 | TGTGCCTGGAGCACAGGGAATTACTACGAGCAGTACTTC | CAWSTGNYYEQYF
TRBJ1-2 | . | . | TRBV5-6 | TGTGCCAGCAGCTTTCGCCTCGTCGCCACGGGAAATCCTGGCTACACCTTC | CASSFRLVATGNPGYTF
TRBJ1-5 | . | . | TRBV10-2 | TGCGCCAGCAGTGAGGAGGAATATAGCAATCAGCCCCAGCATTTT | CASSEEEYSNQPQHF
TRBJ1-5 | . | . | TRBV28 | TGTGCCAGCAGAACACAGGGCTATAGCAATCAGCCCCAGCATTTT | CASRTQGYSNQPQHF
TRBJ2-1 | TRBD2 | . | TRBV28 | TGTGCCAGCAGTTCCGGGACTAGCTATGAGCAGTTCTTC | CASSSGTSYEQFF
TRBJ2-7 | TRBD2 | . | TRBV5-1 | TGCGCCAGCAGCTGGATGGCTAGCGGGACTTACGAGCAGTACTTC | CASSWMASGTYEQYF
TRBJ2-1 | . | once | TRBV14 | TGTGCCAGCAGCCCCAAGGGTCAGCGGCTACGTTACAATGAGCAGTTCTTC | CASSPKGQRLRYNEQFF
TRBJ1-1 | . | . | TRBV10-3 | TGTGCCATCAGTGATGGGGATATGAACACTGAAGCTTTCTTT | CAISDGDMNTEAFF
TRBJ2-7 | TRBD1 | . | TRBV30 | TGTGCCTGGAGTCGCTGGACAGGGATGGGGGAGCAGTACTTC | CAWSRWTGMGEQYF
TRBJ1-4 | TRBD1 | . | TRBV9 | TGTGCCAGCAGCGTGCAACAGGGGGCAGAGGAAAAACTGTTTTTT | CASSVQQGAEEKLFF
TRBJ2-3 | . | . | TRBV28 | TGTGCCAGCAGTTTATTGAGGGTGGGGACAGATACGCAGTATTTT | CASSLLRVGTDTQYF
TRBJ2-1 | TRBD2 | . | TRBV5-6 | TGTGCCAGCAGCTTGGTTCTCGGCGGGGGGTCGTACAATGAGCAGTTCTTC | CASSLVLGGGSYNEQFF
TRBJ2-7 | TRBD1 | . | TRBV6-5 | TGTGCCAGCAGAAACAGGGGCCCGTCCTACGAGCAGTACTTC | CASRNRGPSYEQYF
TRBJ2-1 | . | . | TRBV4-1 | TGCGCCAGCAGCCACCAGGACAGTAGGATCAATGAGCAGTTCTTC | CASSHQDSRINEQFF
TRBJ2-5 | TRBD1 | once | TRBV7-6 | TGTGCCAGCAGCCCCCGACAGGGGGAGACCCAGTACTTC | CASSPRQGETQYF
TRBJ2-7 | TRBD2 | . | TRBV7-3 | TGTGCCAGCAGCCCCACCCCCGGCGGGAGTTTCCACGAGCAGTACTTC | CASSPTPGGSFHEQYF
TRBJ2-7 | . | once | TRBV27 | TGTGCCAGCAGTTTAAGGAGCGTCCACGAGCAGTACTTC | CASSLRSVHEQYF
TRBJ2-7 | TRBD2 | . | TRBV5-8 | TGTGCCAGCAGCTTGGCGCTAGCGGGAGCCTACGAGCAGTACTTC | CASSLALAGAYEQYF
TRBJ2-1 | TRBD2 | . | TRBV5-1 | TGCGCCAGCTCGATTAAGGGACTAGCCGACAATGAGCAGTTCTTC | CASSIKGLADNEQFF
TRBJ1-4 | . | . | TRBV7-4 | TGTGCCAGCAGCTTAGAGGGTTACGGAAAACTGTTTTTT | CASSLEGYGKLFF
TRBJ2-7 | TRBD2 | . | TRBV5-1 | TGCGCCAGCAGCTTGTATGGGGGAGGGCTAGCGGGTTACGAGCAGTACTTC | CASSLYGGGLAGYEQYF
TRBJ2-1 | . | . | TRBV25-1 | TGTGCCAGCAGTTCGGCAGGAGCTCAGTTCTTC | CASSSAGAQFF
TRBJ1-2 | . | . | TRBV9 | TGTGCCAGCAGCTTAAGACAGGACCCATATGGCTACACCTTC | CASSLRQDPYGYTF
TRBJ1-4 | . | . | TRBV27 | TGTGCCAGCAGTTTATCCCCGGGGGCTAATGAAAAACTGTTTTTT | CASSLSPGANEKLFF
TRBJ2-7 | . | few | TRBV4-1 | TGCGCCAGCAGCCAAGTTATGAGCGAGCAGTACTTC | CASSQVMSEQYF
TRBJ2-3 | . | . | TRBV27 | TGTGCCAGCAGTTTATCCCGCACAGATACGCAGTATTTT | CASSLSRTDTQYF
TRBJ1-1 | . | . | TRBV25-1 | TGTGCCAGCAGTGAATATAGGGCGGGGGGCATTGAAAACACTGAAGCTTTCTTT | CASSEYRAGGIENTEAFF
TRBJ2-7 | TRBD1 | . | TRBV6-1 | TGTGCCAGCAGTGAATTTCAGGGGGCGCAATACGAGCAGTACTTC | CASSEFQGAQYEQYF